Listed here are 6 T cell receptor beta chains from one sample, sequenced in a study of blood T cell repertoires in COVID-19. Sequencing used immunoSEQ multiplex PCR; TCRdb keeps in-frame clones, though not all of them. This sample has about 220,000 clones, with 65% to 85% found just once. Source material: PBMCs or T cells enriched from blood (not recorded which). The origin of the receptors is a woman in her sixties who had recovered from COVID-19.

The chain couples TRBV6-1 to TRBJ2-2, with 7 bases identical to TRBD2. Germline V gene data show CDR1 as MNHNS and CDR2 as SASEGT. The V gene end was trimmed by 1 base and the J gene end by 6 bases; junction bases not matched to a gene: 14. This CDR3 region has 18 residues. For the CDR3, the DNA is TGTGCCAGCAGTGAAGGTGGGGTTTTGGCGGGAGAGCCCGGGGAGCTGTTTTTT. Translated, it gives CASSEGGVLAGEPGELFF.

CDR3 sequence reads: CASSERTGNQPQHF. The CDR3 region has the DNA TGTGCCAGCAGCGAACGGACAGGGAATCAGCCCCAGCATTTT. The chain has TRBV7-2 and TRBJ1-5; 8 bases map to TRBD1. The V gene's germline CDR1 is SGHTA and CDR2 FQGNSA. This CDR3 region has 14 residues. V gave up 5 bases and J gave up 4 bases; unmatched junction bases: 4. The variable domain in full, completed from reference TRBV7-2 and TRBJ1-5, reads GAGVSQSPSNKVTEKGKDVELRCDPISGHTALYWYRQSLGQGLEFLIYFQGNSAPDKSGLPSDRFSAERTGGSVSTLTIQRTQQEDSAVYLCASSERTGNQPQHFGDGTRLSIL.

The genes are TRBV5-1 and TRBJ2-7, with TRBD2 as a possible D gene (5 bases). The length of the CDR3 is 16 residues. With 4 bases removed from V and 1 base from J, the gap between germline ends came to 18 bases. The germline CDR1 and CDR2 sequences are SGHRS and YFSETQ. The CDR3 bases are TGCGCCAGCAGCCCTACTGAGCGGTCGACGTCCTACGAGCAGTACTTC. This translates into CASSPTERSTSYEQYF. Full variable domain (missing parts from reference TRBV5-1 and TRBJ2-7): KAGVTQTPRYLIKTRGQQVTLSCSPISGHRSVSWYQQTPGQGLQFLFEYFSETQRNKGNFPGRFSGRQFSNSRSEMNVSTLELGDSALYLCASSPTERSTSYEQYFGPGTRLTVT.

The chain's CDR3 is CASSLDGQGAFGEQYF. The DNA for the CDR3 is TGCGCCAGCAGCTTGGATGGACAGGGGGCTTTCGGCGAGCAGTACTTC. The chain uses TRBV5-1 and TRBJ2-7; 11 bases are shared with TRBD1. Germline V gives CDR1 SGHRS, CDR2 YFSETQ. There are 16 residues in the CDR3. The V and J ends lost 0 bases and 6 bases, in that order; junction bases with no gene match: 8.

The chain combines TRBV5-8 with TRBJ1-1; TRBD1 agrees at 10 bases. Germline V lookup: CDR1 SGHTS, CDR2 YDEGEE. This CDR3 has 15 amino acids. V shed 2 bases and J 6 bases; nucleotides not matched to a gene: 7. CDR3 sequence reads: CASSFRQGAVSEAFF. DNA of the CDR3: TGTGCCAGCAGCTTCCGACAGGGGGCGGTATCTGAAGCTTTCTTT. The full variable domain, rest sourced from reference TRBV5-8 and TRBJ1-1, is EAGVTQSPTHLIKTRGQQATLRCSPISGHTSVYWYQQALGLGLQFLLWYDEGEERNRGNFPPRFSGRQFPNYSSELNVNALELEDSALYLCASSFRQGAVSEAFFGQGTRLTVV.

This clone appeared a single time. This chain connects TRBV10-3 to TRBJ1-6, with D possibly matching TRBD1 (6 bases). Trimming shortened V by 2 bases and J by 8 bases, and 13 bases separated the two germline ends. The germline CDR1 and CDR2 sequences are ENHRY and SYGVKD. The CDR3 is 15 residues long. CDR3: CAISERGRGDSPLHF. DNA of the CDR3: TGTGCCATCAGTGAGCGGGGCAGGGGAGATTCACCCCTCCACTTT.